This TCR beta chain originates from a study of a mutant IDH1 vaccine in newly diagnosed glioma. Looking at the study overall: Across weeks 1, 3, 5, 7, 11, 15, 19 and 23, patients received a vaccination each time, eight in all. In some groups vaccination began 4-6 weeks post-radiotherapy; others received it with temozolomide.

Study findings and constraints: Induction of immune responses by the vaccine occurred in 93.3% of patients.

A note on this clone: Its target is unknown.

Time point noted: week 11, during vaccination. Doses comprised 300 ug of mutant IDH1 20-mer peptide each, plus topical imiquimod. The CDR3 is 15 amino acids. Germline CDR1 ENHRY, CDR2 SYGVKD. The V end lost 2 bases, the J end lost 0 bases, and 10 bases lay between the germline ends. Measured with immunoSEQ multiplex PCR; TCRdb has only the in-frame clones, and not every one. The sample carries around 30,000 clones, around 89% recorded once. This chain connects TRBV10-3 to TRBJ1-2; possibly TRBD1 for D (5 bases). The starting material was PBMCs, obtained from a glioma patient whose treatment included an IDH1 peptide vaccine. The TCR comes from a man younger than 35 with glioma. The CDR3 nucleotides read TGTGCCATCAGTGAGCGGTGGGGCGCTAACTATGGCTACACCTTC. This sequence encodes CAISERWGANYGYTF.